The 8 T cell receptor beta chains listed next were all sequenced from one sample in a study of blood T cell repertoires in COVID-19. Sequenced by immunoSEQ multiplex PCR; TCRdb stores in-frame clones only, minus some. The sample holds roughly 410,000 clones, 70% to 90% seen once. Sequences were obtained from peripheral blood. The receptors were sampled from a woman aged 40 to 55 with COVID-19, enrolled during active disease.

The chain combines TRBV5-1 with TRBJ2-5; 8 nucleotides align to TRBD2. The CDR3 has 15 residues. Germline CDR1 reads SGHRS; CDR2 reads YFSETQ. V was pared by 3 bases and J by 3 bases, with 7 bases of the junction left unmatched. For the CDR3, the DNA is TGCGCCAGCAGCTGGAGGCTAGCGGGCGAAGAGACCCAGTACTTC. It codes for CASSWRLAGEETQYF.

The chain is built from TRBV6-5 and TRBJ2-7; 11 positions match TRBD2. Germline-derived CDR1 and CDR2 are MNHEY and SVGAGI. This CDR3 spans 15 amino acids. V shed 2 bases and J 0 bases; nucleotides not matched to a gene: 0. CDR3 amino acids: CASSYLAGGSYEQYF. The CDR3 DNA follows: TGTGCCAGCAGTTACCTAGCGGGAGGCTCCTACGAGCAGTACTTC.

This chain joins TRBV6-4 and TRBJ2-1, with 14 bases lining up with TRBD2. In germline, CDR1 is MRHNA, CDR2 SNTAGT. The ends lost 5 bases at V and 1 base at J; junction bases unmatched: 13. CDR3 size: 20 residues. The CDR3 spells CASSQNSGTSGSRSYNEQFF. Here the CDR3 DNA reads TGTGCCAGCAGTCAAAATTCCGGGACTAGCGGGAGTAGGTCCTACAATGAGCAGTTCTTC.

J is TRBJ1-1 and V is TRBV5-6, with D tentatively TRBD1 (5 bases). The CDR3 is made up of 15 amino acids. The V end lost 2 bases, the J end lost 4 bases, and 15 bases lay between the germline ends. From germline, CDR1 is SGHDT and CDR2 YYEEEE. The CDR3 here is CASSFWGTLATEAFF. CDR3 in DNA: TGTGCCAGCAGCTTTTGGGGGACTTTGGCCACTGAAGCTTTCTTT.

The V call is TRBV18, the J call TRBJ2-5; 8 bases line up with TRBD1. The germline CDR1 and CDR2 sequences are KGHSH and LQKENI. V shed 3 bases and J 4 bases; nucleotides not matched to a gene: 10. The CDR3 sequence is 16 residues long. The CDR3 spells CASSPSAARGRETQYF. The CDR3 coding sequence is TGTGCCAGCTCACCGTCGGCGGCCAGGGGGCGAGAGACCCAGTACTTC.

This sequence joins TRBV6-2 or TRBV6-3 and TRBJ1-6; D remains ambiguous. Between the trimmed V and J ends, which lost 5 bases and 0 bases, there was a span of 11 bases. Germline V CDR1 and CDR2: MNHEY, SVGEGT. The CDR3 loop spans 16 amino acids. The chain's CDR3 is CASSPAGSSYNSPLHF. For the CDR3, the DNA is TGTGCCAGCAGTCCGGCCGGGAGCTCCTATAATTCACCCCTCCACTTT.

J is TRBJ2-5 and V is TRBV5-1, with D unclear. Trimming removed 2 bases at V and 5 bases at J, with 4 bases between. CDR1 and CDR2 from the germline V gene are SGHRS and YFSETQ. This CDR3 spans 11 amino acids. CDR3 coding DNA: TGCGCCAGCAGCTTATCGGAGACCCAGTACTTC. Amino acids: CASSLSETQYF.

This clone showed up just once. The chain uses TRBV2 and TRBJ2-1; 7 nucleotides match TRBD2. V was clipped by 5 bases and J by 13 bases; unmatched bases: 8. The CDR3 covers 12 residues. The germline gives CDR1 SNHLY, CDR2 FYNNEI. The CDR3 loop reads CASSIGAGEQFF. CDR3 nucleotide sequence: TGTGCCAGCAGTATAGGGGCGGGAGAACAGTTCTTC.